The rows below give T cell receptor beta chains drawn from one sample of a study of T-cell reconstitution after alpha-beta-depleted transplantation in children. MiXCR was run by TCRdb on the PCR reads, yielding one entry per CDR3 protein. Of 200,000 to 250,000 distinct CDR3 sequences detected, approximately 6.9% appear once; the ten largest clones hold 5.5%. This specimen was PBMCs, taken before TCRalphabeta/CD19-depleted stem cell transplant. The receptors originated from a boy aged 2 to 10 with acute lymphoblastic leukemia, due to receive a stem cell transplant. CDR3s include the opening cysteine and the closing phenylalanine or tryptophan. A D gene is named only where the DNA matches it firmly. Clone size is not always given. Where it is, it says once, few, many or a class for expanded clones.

V	J	size	D	DNA	CDR3
TRBV14	TRBJ2-1	many	.	TGTGCCAGCAGCCAAGTCACGGTTCCGGGGTGGTCCTACAATGAGCAGTTCTTC	CASSQVTVPGWSYNEQFF
TRBV3-1	TRBJ2-1	.	TRBD1	TGTGCCAGCAGCCAAGATTTGGGACAGTACAATGAGCAGTTCTTC	CASSQDLGQYNEQFF
TRBV27	TRBJ2-7	few	TRBD2	TGTGCCAGCAGTCTCTTGAGAGCGGGAGGTTCCTACGAGCAGTACTTC	CASSLLRAGGSYEQYF
TRBV18	TRBJ2-3	many	.	TGTGCCAGCTCACTCACCGGGGATACGCAGTATTTT	CASSLTGDTQYF
TRBV11-2	TRBJ2-5	.	.	TGTGCCAGCAGCTCCGTTGGATACCAAGAGACCCAGTACTTC	CASSSVGYQETQYF
TRBV9	TRBJ2-1	many	TRBD2	TGTGCCAGCAGCGTAACAGGGAGGTATCGGGGGGGTCCCGCAGAGCAGTTCTTC	CASSVTGRYRGGPAEQFF
TRBV7-2	TRBJ2-7	many	TRBD2	TGTGCCAGCAGCTTAGTCTTCGCGGGAGGAATCAACGAGCAGTACTTC	CASSLVFAGGINEQYF
TRBV20-1	TRBJ2-3	many	.	TGCAGTGCTAGAGAATTTGACAGAGGGGCGCAGTATTTT	CSAREFDRGAQYF
TRBV28	TRBJ2-2	.	TRBD2	TGTGCCAGCAGTAGCCGACCTGGGACTAGCGGGGGAACCTTCTGGGAGCTGTTTTTT	CASSSRPGTSGGTFWELFF
TRBV7-2	TRBJ2-3	many	TRBD1	TGTGCCAGCAGCTCCAGACAGGGCGGCACAGATACGCAGTATTTT	CASSSRQGGTDTQYF
TRBV7-2	TRBJ2-1	few	.	TGTGCCAGCAGCCTCCGGACTTTTCAAAGGGGCAATGAGCAGTTCTTC	CASSLRTFQRGNEQFF
TRBV29-1	TRBJ2-2	many	TRBD1	TGCAGCGCAGACAGGGCGAACACCGGGGAGCTGTTTTTT	CSADRANTGELFF
TRBV7-2	TRBJ2-5	many	.	TGTGCCAGCAGCCCCCGGCTGGCAGGATCAGAGACCCAGTACTTC	CASSPRLAGSETQYF
TRBV5-1	TRBJ1-2	few	.	TGCGCCAGCAGCCACGACAGTTACTATGGCTACACCTTC	CASSHDSYYGYTF
TRBV6-5	TRBJ1-1	.	.	TGTGCCAGCAGTTCTCTGATCGGAGGAGGTGAAGCTTTCTTT	CASSSLIGGGEAFF
TRBV18	TRBJ2-2	few	.	TGTGCCAGCTCACCAGGGGCTACCGGGGAGCTGTTTTTT	CASSPGATGELFF
TRBV7-2	TRBJ2-5	.	TRBD2	TGTGCCAGCAGCCTCGGGACTAGCGGACAAGAGACCCAGTACTTC	CASSLGTSGQETQYF
TRBV20-1	TRBJ2-1	many	TRBD2	TGCGGGGGACTAGCGGGAGATCTTGAGCAGTTCTTC	CGGLAGDLEQFF
TRBV9	TRBJ2-3	many	.	TGTGCCAGCAGCGTAGCTCACGGAAATACGCAGTATTTT	CASSVAHGNTQYF
TRBV29-1	TRBJ1-2	many	.	TGCAGCGTCCACGACGGGAACTATGGCTACACCTTC	CSVHDGNYGYTF
TRBV10-3	TRBJ2-1	many	TRBD2	TGTGCCACCCTACCGGGACTAGCGGGGGGGCCAAGGTCCAATGAGCAGTTCTTC	CATLPGLAGGPRSNEQFF
TRBV7-9	TRBJ2-1	.	.	TGTGCCAGCAGCCTGGGGGCCCCGTCCCTCAATGAGCAGTTCTTC	CASSLGAPSLNEQFF
TRBV11-2	TRBJ2-3	many	.	TGTGCCAGCAGCTTAGTCGGGGGCGTCGATGCAGATACGCAGTATTTT	CASSLVGGVDADTQYF
TRBV6-5	TRBJ2-4	.	.	TGTGCCAGCAGTTACTCTGTGGCAGCCAAAAACATTCAGTACTTC	CASSYSVAAKNIQYF
TRBV3-1	TRBJ2-1	many	TRBD2	TGTGCCAGCAGCCGAGCGACTAGCGGCGAGCAGTTCTTC	CASSRATSGEQFF
TRBV30	TRBJ2-2	many	.	TGTGCCTGGAGTGTAATTTTCACCGGGGAGCTGTTTTTT	CAWSVIFTGELFF
TRBV20-1	TRBJ2-7	many	TRBD1	TGCAGTGCTAGAGATCGGATACAGGGGTCCTACGAGCAGTACTTC	CSARDRIQGSYEQYF
TRBV2	TRBJ2-3	.	TRBD2	TGTGCCAGCAGTGATTCGGGAGGAGATACGCAGTATTTT	CASSDSGGDTQYF
TRBV28	TRBJ2-1	few	TRBD1	TGTGCCAGCAGTCAGTTAACCAGGGACAGGGGCTACAATGAGCAGTTCTTC	CASSQLTRDRGYNEQFF
TRBV5-1	TRBJ1-2	few	.	TGCGCCAGCAGCTTGGAGGACAGAACTAACTATGGCTACACCTTC	CASSLEDRTNYGYTF
TRBV20-1	TRBJ2-3	few	.	TGCAGTGCTAGAGATCTGCCCGAAGATACGCAGTATTTT	CSARDLPEDTQYF
TRBV7-8	TRBJ2-7	many	TRBD1	TGTGCCAGCAGCTTTCCGGGACAGATGTACGAGCAGTACTTC	CASSFPGQMYEQYF
TRBV2	TRBJ2-2	many	TRBD2	TGTGCCAGCAGTGTTGATCTTCCGCGGGGGACGAACACCGGGGAGCTGTTTTTT	CASSVDLPRGTNTGELFF
TRBV11-2	TRBJ2-1	many	TRBD2	TGTGCCAGCAGCTTAGGTCTCACTAGCGGTGAGCAGTTCTTC	CASSLGLTSGEQFF
TRBV28	TRBJ2-1	many	.	TGTGCCAGCAGTTTAATTGGCCCCAATGAGCAGTTCTTC	CASSLIGPNEQFF
TRBV5-1	TRBJ2-3	.	.	TGCGCCAGCAGCTTGGGTCAGGGAATAGCTAGCACAGATACGCAGTATTTT	CASSLGQGIASTDTQYF
TRBV7-2	TRBJ1-6	many	.	TGTGCCAGCAGCTTAGAGTTTAATTCACCCCTCCACTTT	CASSLEFNSPLHF
TRBV12-3/TRBV12-4	TRBJ2-7	.	TRBD1	TGTGCCAGCAGTTTGGCTCTAGGACAGGGGACCGAGCAGTACTTC	CASSLALGQGTEQYF
TRBV6-2/TRBV6-3	TRBJ2-1	many	.	TGTGCCAGCAGTATTCCGGACAAAGGCGGACAGAAGTTCTTC	CASSIPDKGGQKFF
TRBV29-1	TRBJ2-5	many	.	TGCAGCGTTGGGGCCGGGAGCCAGTACTTC	CSVGAGSQYF
TRBV6-6	TRBJ1-1	many	.	TGTGCCAGCAGTTACCAGGGATCAGCTTTCTTT	CASSYQGSAFF
TRBV6-2/TRBV6-3	TRBJ2-6	many	.	TGTGCCAGCATGGGACGTATATCGTCTGGGGCCAACGTCCTGACTTTC	CASMGRISSGANVLTF
TRBV21-1	TRBJ2-5	few	.	TGTGCCAGCAGCAGAGACATTTACCAAGAGACCCAGTACTTC	CASSRDIYQETQYF
TRBV5-4	TRBJ2-4	many	.	TGTGCCAGCAGCTTGGTAGAGGGCAACATTCAGTACTTC	CASSLVEGNIQYF
TRBV11-1	TRBJ2-1	.	TRBD2	TGTGCCAGCAGCTTCTCCGCCCTTCTTGTAGCGGGAGGGCCAGACGAGCAGTTCTTC	CASSFSALLVAGGPDEQFF
TRBV7-2	TRBJ2-4	many	.	TGTGCCAGCAGCTTCGATCCAGTCACAAACATTCAGTACTTC	CASSFDPVTNIQYF
TRBV12-3/TRBV12-4	TRBJ2-5	.	.	TGTGCCAGCAGCCCTGTCAGCCCCCAAGAGACCCAGTACTTC	CASSPVSPQETQYF
TRBV7-9	TRBJ2-3	few	TRBD2	TGTGCCAGCAGCACCACCTTAGCGGGGGGCCGGGCAGATACGCAGTATTTT	CASSTTLAGGRADTQYF
TRBV29-1	TRBJ2-1	many	TRBD2	TGCAGCGTCCCGGGGGAGGGCCCCAATGAGCAGTTCTTC	CSVPGEGPNEQFF
TRBV11-2	TRBJ2-1	few	TRBD2	TGTGCCAGCAGCTTAGATGGGGGGTTGACTAGCGGGGGGGCCTGGAATGAGCAGTTCTTC	CASSLDGGLTSGGAWNEQFF
TRBV7-9	TRBJ2-4	many	.	TGTGCCAGCAGCTTACGCGCAGGCGAGGCCAAAAACATTCAGTACTTC	CASSLRAGEAKNIQYF